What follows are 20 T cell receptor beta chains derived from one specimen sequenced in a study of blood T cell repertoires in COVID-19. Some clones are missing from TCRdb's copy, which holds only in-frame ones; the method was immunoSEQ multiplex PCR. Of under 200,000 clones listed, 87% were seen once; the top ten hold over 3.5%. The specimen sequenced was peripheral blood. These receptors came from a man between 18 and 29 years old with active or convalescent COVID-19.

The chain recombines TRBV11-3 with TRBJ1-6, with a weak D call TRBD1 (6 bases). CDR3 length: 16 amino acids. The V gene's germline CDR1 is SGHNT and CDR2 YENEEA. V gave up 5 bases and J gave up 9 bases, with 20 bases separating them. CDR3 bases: TGTGCCAGCAGCGGCCGGGACATCGGTTTAAGTTCACCCCTCCACTTT. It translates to CASSGRDIGLSSPLHF.

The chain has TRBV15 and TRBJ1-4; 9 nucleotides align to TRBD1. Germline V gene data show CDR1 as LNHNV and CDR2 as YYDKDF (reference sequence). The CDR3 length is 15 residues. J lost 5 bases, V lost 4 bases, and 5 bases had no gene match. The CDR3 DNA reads TGTGCCACCAGCACCACCGGGACAGGGAATGAAAAACTGTTTTTT. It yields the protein CATSTTGTGNEKLFF.

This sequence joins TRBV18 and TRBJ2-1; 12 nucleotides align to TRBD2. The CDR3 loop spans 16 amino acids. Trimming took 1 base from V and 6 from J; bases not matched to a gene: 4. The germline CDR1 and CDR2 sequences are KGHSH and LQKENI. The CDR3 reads CASSPRASGRANEQFF. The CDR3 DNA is TGTGCCAGCTCACCACGGGCTAGCGGGAGGGCCAATGAGCAGTTCTTC.

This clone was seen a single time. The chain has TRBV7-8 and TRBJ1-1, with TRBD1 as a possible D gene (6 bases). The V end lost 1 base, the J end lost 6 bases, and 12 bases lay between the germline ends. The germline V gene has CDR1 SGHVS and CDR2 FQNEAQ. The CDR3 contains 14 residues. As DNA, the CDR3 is TGTGCCAGCAGCTTAGATCGGGGGGCGGCTGAAGCTTTCTTT. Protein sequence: CASSLDRGAAEAFF.

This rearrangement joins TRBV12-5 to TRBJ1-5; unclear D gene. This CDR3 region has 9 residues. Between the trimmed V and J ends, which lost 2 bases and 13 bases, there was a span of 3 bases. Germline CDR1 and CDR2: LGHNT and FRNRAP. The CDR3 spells CASGLPQHF. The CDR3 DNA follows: TGTGCTAGTGGTTTGCCGCAGCATTTT.

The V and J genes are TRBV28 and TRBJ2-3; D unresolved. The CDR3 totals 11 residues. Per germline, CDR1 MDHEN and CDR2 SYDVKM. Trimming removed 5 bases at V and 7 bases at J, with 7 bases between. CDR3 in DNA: TGTGCCAGCAGTAAGAGTTATACGCAGTATTTT. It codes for CASSKSYTQYF.

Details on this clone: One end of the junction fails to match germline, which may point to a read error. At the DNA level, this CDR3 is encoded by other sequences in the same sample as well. This CDR3 reads CASSPDSYGYTF. Here the CDR3 DNA reads TGTGCCAGTTCACCAGACAGCTATGGCTACACCTTC. The rearrangement joins TRBV18 to TRBJ1-2, with a weak D call TRBD1 (5 bases). CDR1 is KGHSH, CDR2 LQKENI, per germline. The length of the CDR3 is 12 residues.

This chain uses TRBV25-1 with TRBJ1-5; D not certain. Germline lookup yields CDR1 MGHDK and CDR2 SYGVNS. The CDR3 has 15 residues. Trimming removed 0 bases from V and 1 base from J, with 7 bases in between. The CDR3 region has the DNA TGTGCCAGCAGTGAATATGGCGGGAGCAATCAGCCCCAGCATTTT. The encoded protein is CASSEYGGSNQPQHF.

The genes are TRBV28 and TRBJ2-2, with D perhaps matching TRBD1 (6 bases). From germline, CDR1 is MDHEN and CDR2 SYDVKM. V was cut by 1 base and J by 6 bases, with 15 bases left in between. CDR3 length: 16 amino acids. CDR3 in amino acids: CASSLLHKQGPGELFF. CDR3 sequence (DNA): TGTGCCAGCAGTTTATTGCACAAACAGGGTCCCGGGGAGCTGTTTTTT.

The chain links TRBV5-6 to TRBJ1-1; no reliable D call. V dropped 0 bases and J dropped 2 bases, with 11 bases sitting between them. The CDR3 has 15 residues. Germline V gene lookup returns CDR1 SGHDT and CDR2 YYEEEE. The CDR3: CASSLESSVNTEAFF. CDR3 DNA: TGTGCCAGCAGCTTGGAGTCGTCAGTTAACACTGAAGCTTTCTTT.

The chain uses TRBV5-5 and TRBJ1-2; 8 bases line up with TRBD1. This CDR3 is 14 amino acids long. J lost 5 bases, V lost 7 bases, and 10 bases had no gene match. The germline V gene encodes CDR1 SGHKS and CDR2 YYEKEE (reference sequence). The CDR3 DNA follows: TGTGCCAGCGAGCCTGGGACAGGTTTATATGGCTACACCTTC. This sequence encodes CASEPGTGLYGYTF.

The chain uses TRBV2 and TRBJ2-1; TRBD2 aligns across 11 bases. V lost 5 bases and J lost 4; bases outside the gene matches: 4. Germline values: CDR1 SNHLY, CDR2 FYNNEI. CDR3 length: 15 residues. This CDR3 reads CASSTGTSGYNEQFF. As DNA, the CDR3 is TGTGCCAGCAGTACCGGGACTAGCGGATACAATGAGCAGTTCTTC.

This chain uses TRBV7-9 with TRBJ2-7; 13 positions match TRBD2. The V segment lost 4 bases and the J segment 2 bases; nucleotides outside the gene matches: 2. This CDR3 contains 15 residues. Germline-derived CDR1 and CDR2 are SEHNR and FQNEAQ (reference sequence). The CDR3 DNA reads TGTGCCAGCAGCTCGGGACTAGCGGGGACCTACGAGCAGTACGTC. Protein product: CASSSGLAGTYEQYV.

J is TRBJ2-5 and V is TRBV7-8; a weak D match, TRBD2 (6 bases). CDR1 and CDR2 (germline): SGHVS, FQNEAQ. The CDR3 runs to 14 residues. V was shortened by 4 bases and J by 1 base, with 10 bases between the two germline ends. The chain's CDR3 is CASSYGTFQETQYF. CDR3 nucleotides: TGTGCCAGCAGCTACGGGACTTTCCAAGAGACCCAGTACTTC.

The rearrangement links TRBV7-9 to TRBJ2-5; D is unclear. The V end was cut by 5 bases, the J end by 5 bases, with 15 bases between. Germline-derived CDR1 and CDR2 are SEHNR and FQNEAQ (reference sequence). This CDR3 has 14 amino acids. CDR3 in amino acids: CASSLTTGRETQYF. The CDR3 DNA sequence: TGTGCCAGCAGCCTTACGACCGGCAGGGAGACCCAGTACTTC.

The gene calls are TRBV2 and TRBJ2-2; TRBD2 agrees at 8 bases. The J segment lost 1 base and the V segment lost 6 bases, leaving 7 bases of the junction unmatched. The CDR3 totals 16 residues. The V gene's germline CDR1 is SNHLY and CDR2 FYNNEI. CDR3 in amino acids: CASRDIAGRNTGELFF. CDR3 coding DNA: TGTGCCAGCAGGGATATAGCGGGAAGGAACACCGGGGAGCTGTTTTTT. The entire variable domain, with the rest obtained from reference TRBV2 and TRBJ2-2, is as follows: EPEVTQTPSHQVTQMGQEVILRCVPISNHLYFYWYRQILGQKVEFLVSFYNNEISEKSEIFDDQFSVERPDGSNFTLKIRSTKLEDSAMYFCASRDIAGRNTGELFFGEGSRLTVL.

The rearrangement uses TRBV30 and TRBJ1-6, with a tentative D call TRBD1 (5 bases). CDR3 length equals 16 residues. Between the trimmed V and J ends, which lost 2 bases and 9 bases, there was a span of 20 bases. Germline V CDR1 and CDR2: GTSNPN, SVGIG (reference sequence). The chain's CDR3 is CAWSRANRDLGSPLHF. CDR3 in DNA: TGTGCCTGGAGTCGTGCCAATCGGGACTTAGGTTCACCCCTCCACTTT. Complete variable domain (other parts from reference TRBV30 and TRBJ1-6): SQTIHQWPATLVQPVGSPLSLECTVEGTSNPNLYWYRQAAGRGLQLLFYSVGIGQISSEVPQNLSASRPQDRQFILSSKKLLLSDSGFYLCAWSRANRDLGSPLHFGNGTRLTVT.

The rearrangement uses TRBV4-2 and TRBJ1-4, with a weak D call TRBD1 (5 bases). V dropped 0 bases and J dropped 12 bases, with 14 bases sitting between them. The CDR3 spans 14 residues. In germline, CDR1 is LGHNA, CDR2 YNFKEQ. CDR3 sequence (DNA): TGTGCCAGCAGCCAAGATCACAGGCCTTCGGAACTGTTTTTT. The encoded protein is CASSQDHRPSELFF.

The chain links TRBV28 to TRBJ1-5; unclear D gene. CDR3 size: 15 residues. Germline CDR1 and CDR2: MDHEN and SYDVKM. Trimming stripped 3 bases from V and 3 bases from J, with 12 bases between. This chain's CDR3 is CASSLKLNLNQPQHF. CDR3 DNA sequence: TGTGCCAGCAGTTTGAAGCTTAACCTCAATCAGCCCCAGCATTTT.

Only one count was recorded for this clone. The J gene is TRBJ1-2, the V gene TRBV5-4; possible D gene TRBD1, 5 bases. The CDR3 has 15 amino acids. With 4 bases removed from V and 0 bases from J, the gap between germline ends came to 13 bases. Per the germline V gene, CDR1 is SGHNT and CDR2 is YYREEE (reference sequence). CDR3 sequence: CASSPGDSANYGYTF. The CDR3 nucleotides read TGTGCCAGCAGCCCCGGGGACTCAGCTAACTATGGCTACACCTTC.